The rows below give T cell receptor beta chains drawn from one sample of a study of patients and donors after allogeneic stem cell transplantation. TCRdb independently ran MiXCR on the RT-PCR reads; one entry per CDR3 protein. The sample includes some 960,000 distinct CDR3 sequences, approximately 18% of them seen just once. The material sequenced was blood, either unsorted or a sorted T cell fraction (not recorded which). These receptors all stem from a human donor who was either an allogeneic HSCT recipient or a stem cell or donor lymphocyte infusion donor (not recorded which). It is not recorded whose cells these are; they may come from a transplant donor. CDR3s include the opening cysteine and the closing phenylalanine or tryptophan. D genes are given only for firm matches. Size is omitted from some rows. Given values are once, few, many or a class for expanded clones.

size,V,D,J,CDR3,DNA
.,TRBV2,TRBD1,TRBJ2-4,CASSDSGQGKNIQYF,TGTGCCAGCAGTGATTCGGGACAGGGAAAAAACATTCAGTACTTC
few,TRBV5-1,.,TRBJ2-2,CASSRVGSEELFF,TGCGCCAGCAGCCGAGTGGGGTCGGAGGAGCTGTTTTTT
.,TRBV30,.,TRBJ2-2,CAWSGTQYTGELFF,TGTGCCTGGAGTGGAACACAGTACACCGGGGAGCTGTTTTTT
.,TRBV25-1,.,TRBJ2-5,CASSEYWGDFQETQYF,TGTGCCAGCAGTGAATATTGGGGGGACTTCCAAGAGACCCAGTACTTC
.,TRBV9,TRBD1,TRBJ2-2,CASSATGGDTGELFF,TGTGCCAGCAGCGCGACAGGGGGGGACACCGGGGAGCTGTTTTTT
many,TRBV15,.,TRBJ1-3,CATSRDRQDRNTIYF,TGTGCCACCAGCAGAGATCGACAGGACCGAAACACCATATATTTT
.,TRBV10-3,.,TRBJ2-2,CAIRDLDTGELFF,TGTGCCATCAGGGACCTTGACACCGGGGAGCTGTTTTTT
few,TRBV5-1,.,TRBJ2-5,CASSFRLEPQETQYF,TGCGCCAGCAGCTTTCGGCTGGAGCCCCAAGAGACCCAGTACTTC
.,TRBV19,.,TRBJ2-7,CASGGQYEQYF,TGTGCCAGCGGCGGCCAGTACGAGCAGTACTTC
few,TRBV20-1,TRBD2,TRBJ2-7,CSASSGSFYEQYF,TGCAGCGCTAGTAGCGGGAGTTTCTACGAGCAGTACTTC
.,TRBV11-2,TRBD1,TRBJ1-1,CASSLGADRGPSGTEAFF,TGTGCCAGCAGCTTAGGGGCGGACAGGGGGCCTTCGGGCACTGAAGCTTTCTTT
few,TRBV5-5,.,TRBJ2-7,CASSSLGGLDEQYF,TGTGCCAGCAGCTCCCTCGGGGGATTGGACGAGCAGTACTTC
.,TRBV4-1,.,TRBJ2-7,CASSQDNVAGIYEQYF,TGCGCCAGCAGCCAAGATAATGTAGCTGGTATCTACGAGCAGTACTTC
once,TRBV11-2,.,TRBJ2-3,CASSMVVTDTQYF,TGTGCCAGCAGCATGGTCGTCACAGATACGCAGTATTTT
few,TRBV4-1,TRBD2,TRBJ2-3,CASSPLGLAGAGDTQYF,TGCGCCAGCAGCCCCTTGGGACTAGCGGGAGCGGGAGATACGCAGTATTTT
few,TRBV2,TRBD2,TRBJ2-3,CASRTSGRGTDTQYF,TGTGCCAGCAGAACTAGCGGGAGAGGGACAGATACGCAGTATTTT
.,TRBV20-1,TRBD1,TRBJ2-7,CSAREIGQGAHEQYF,TGCAGTGCTAGAGAAATTGGACAGGGGGCACACGAGCAGTACTTC
few,TRBV7-8,TRBD1,TRBJ2-5,CASNSGQAGRETQYF,TGTGCCAGCAACTCCGGACAGGCGGGCCGGGAGACCCAGTACTTC
few,TRBV20-1,.,TRBJ1-1,CSARDTYTNTEAFF,TGCAGTGCTAGAGATACGTACACAAACACTGAAGCTTTCTTT
.,TRBV7-9,TRBD1,TRBJ2-7,CASSMDRDGYEQYF,TGTGCCAGCAGCATGGACAGGGACGGCTACGAGCAGTACTTC
.,TRBV28,.,TRBJ1-4,CASSLGPFVGPNGKLFF,TGTGCCAGCAGTTTAGGGCCCTTTGTCGGCCCCAACGGAAAACTGTTTTTT
.,TRBV5-1,.,TRBJ1-1,CASRRTDHTEAFF,TGCGCCAGCAGGCGGACAGACCACACTGAAGCTTTCTTT